A single sample is the source of the 16 T cell receptor beta chains below, sequenced in a study of patients and donors after allogeneic stem cell transplantation. MiXCR was run by TCRdb on the RT-PCR reads, yielding one entry per CDR3 protein. The table shows approximately 57,000 distinct CDR3 sequences, with about an eighth occurring only once. Sequenced material: blood, either unsorted or a sorted T cell fraction (not recorded which). All receptors derive from a human donor who was either an allogeneic HSCT recipient or a stem cell or donor lymphocyte infusion donor (not recorded which). It is not recorded whose cells these are; they may come from a transplant donor.

V is TRBV7-6 and J is TRBJ2-7, with D uncertain. Germline V lookup: CDR1 SGHVS, CDR2 FNYEAQ. Trimming shortened V by 3 bases and J by 2 bases, and 8 bases separated the two germline ends. The CDR3 sequence is 13 residues long. The CDR3: CASSLNGPYEQYF. The CDR3 DNA reads as TGTGCCAGCAGCTTGAACGGACCCTACGAGCAGTACTTC.

The chain carries TRBV7-6 and TRBJ2-5, with 7 bases that match TRBD1. The CDR3 covers 15 residues. V dropped 9 bases and J dropped 7; count of bases not matched to a gene: 17. The V gene's germline CDR1 is SGHVS and CDR2 FNYEAQ. The CDR3 bases are TGTGCCAGTTCCGGTGGGGACAGCCTGATTGGGACCCAGTACTTC. Translated: CASSGGDSLIGTQYF.

The chain joins TRBV5-1 to TRBJ2-2, with TRBD1 matching 7 bases. The trim removed 1 base at V and 6 bases at J, leaving 6 bases unmatched. From germline, CDR1 is SGHRS and CDR2 YFSETQ. The CDR3 extends over 15 amino acids. CDR3 bases: TGCGCCAGCAGCTTGAACGTAGGGGGCTCCGGGGAGCTGTTTTTT. Its protein is CASSLNVGGSGELFF. Variable domain in full (rest from reference TRBV5-1 and TRBJ2-2): KAGVTQTPRYLIKTRGQQVTLSCSPISGHRSVSWYQQTPGQGLQFLFEYFSETQRNKGNFPGRFSGRQFSNSRSEMNVSTLELGDSALYLCASSLNVGGSGELFFGEGSRLTVL.

The chain recombines TRBV6-1 with TRBJ2-7; D not certain. In germline, CDR1 is MNHNS, CDR2 SASEGT. V shed 5 bases and J shed 0 bases, with 26 bases lying between them. The CDR3 loop spans 19 amino acids. The CDR3 coding sequence is TGTGCCAGCAGTAGTCGAGGCTTACGCGTACGCCCGAGCTCCTACGAGCAGTACTTC. This encodes CASSSRGLRVRPSSYEQYF.

This clonotype was observed at least ten times. CDR3 amino acids: CASSETGGRTEAFF. The CDR3 coding sequence is TGTGCCAGCAGCGAAACAGGGGGCAGGACTGAAGCTTTCTTT. V usage is TRBV14 and J usage is TRBJ1-1, with 9 bases identical to TRBD1. Germline-derived CDR1 and CDR2 are SGHDN and FVKESK. Trimming at V came to 5 bases and at J to 5 bases, leaving 6 bases not matched to a gene. This CDR3 contains 14 residues.

V is TRBV5-1 and J is TRBJ1-1; 11 bases line up with TRBD1. CDR1 and CDR2 (germline): SGHRS, YFSETQ. J gave up 1 base and V 4 bases, and 6 bases lay outside the gene matches. The CDR3 covers 16 residues. This CDR3 reads CASSHGTGGTNTEAFF. Written as DNA, the CDR3 is TGCGCCAGCAGCCATGGGACAGGGGGTACGAACACTGAAGCTTTCTTT.

This clonotype was detected a few times. The chain employs TRBV6-5 and TRBJ2-3, with TRBD2 matching 10 bases. V dropped 2 bases and J dropped 4; count of bases not matched to a gene: 9. CDR3 size: 17 residues. Looked up from germline, CDR1 is MNHEY and CDR2 is SVGAGI. The CDR3 reads CASSYVRGLAKADTQYF. The CDR3 bases are TGTGCCAGCAGTTACGTCAGGGGACTAGCGAAAGCAGATACGCAGTATTTT.

There are many counts of this clonotype. V usage is TRBV20-1 and J usage is TRBJ1-1, with D maybe TRBD1 (5 bases). There are 12 residues in the CDR3. With 6 bases removed from V and 1 base from J, the gap between germline ends came to 9 bases. Germline values: CDR1 DFQATT, CDR2 SNEGSKA (reference sequence). CDR3 bases: TGCAGTGCAAGACAGCCGAACACTGAAGCTTTCTTT. This codes for CSARQPNTEAFF.

This clonotype was recorded a few times. The J gene is TRBJ2-7, the V gene TRBV20-1; no clear D gene. V lost 0 bases, J lost 0 bases, and 9 bases lay in between. CDR1 is DFQATT and CDR2 is SNEGSKA in the germline V gene (reference sequence). The CDR3 runs 14 residues. Here the CDR3 DNA reads TGCAGTGCTAGAGATCTCGTGAGCTCCTACGAGCAGTACTTC. Amino acids: CSARDLVSSYEQYF.

J is TRBJ1-2 and V is TRBV18, with 7 bases that match TRBD1. This CDR3 has 15 amino acids. Germline V gene lookup returns CDR1 KGHSH and CDR2 LQKENI. V lost 4 bases, J lost 2 bases, and 7 bases stayed unmatched. The chain's CDR3 is CASSQRGTANYGYTF. The CDR3 DNA reads TGTGCCAGCTCACAACGGGGGACAGCAAACTATGGCTACACCTTC.

The chain is built from TRBV3-1 and TRBJ2-2; D is possibly TRBD2 (6 bases). CDR1 is LGHDT and CDR2 is YNNKEL in the germline V gene (reference sequence). The CDR3 sequence is 16 residues long. Trimming removed 3 bases from V and 1 base from J, with 12 bases in between. This CDR3 is CASSQAWDWNTGELFF. CDR3 DNA sequence: TGTGCCAGCAGCCAGGCCTGGGACTGGAACACCGGGGAGCTGTTTTTT.

In this sample, this clonotype turned up many times. J is TRBJ1-1 and V is TRBV6-5; TRBD1 might be the D (5 bases). V shed 8 bases and J shed 7 bases, with 20 bases lying between them. Looked up from germline, CDR1 is MNHEY and CDR2 is SVGAGI. The CDR3 extends over 14 amino acids. The CDR3 loop reads CASALRGESFEAFF. The CDR3 DNA sequence: TGTGCCAGCGCCCTGAGAGGGGAATCATTTGAAGCTTTCTTT.

This clonotype was recorded a few times. The chain employs TRBV20-1 and TRBJ1-1, with 7 bases fitting TRBD1. CDR1 is DFQATT, CDR2 SNEGSKA, per germline (reference sequence). V shed 4 bases and J 7 bases; nucleotides not matched to a gene: 6. The CDR3 consists of 12 residues. Here the CDR3 DNA reads TGCAGTGCTATGACAGGGTACAATGAAGCTTTCTTT. Encoded protein: CSAMTGYNEAFF.

This clonotype has only a few counts. J is TRBJ2-7 and V is TRBV6-5, with TRBD1 matching 7 bases. Germline loops: CDR1 MNHEY, CDR2 SVGAGI. CDR3 length: 17 amino acids. V trimming: 0 bases; J trimming: 1 base; junction bases outside the gene matches: 9. CDR3 sequence (DNA): TGTGCCAGCAGTTACTCAGCTACCGCGACAGGGTCCTACGAGCAGTACTTC. Encoded protein: CASSYSATATGSYEQYF.

This chain uses TRBV6-5 with TRBJ2-1; 7 bases fit TRBD1. Trimming took 6 bases from V and 4 from J; bases not matched to a gene: 3. In germline, CDR1 is MNHEY, CDR2 SVGAGI. The CDR3 runs 13 residues. DNA for the CDR3: TGTGCCAGCAGACCGGGACAGTACAATGAGCAGTTCTTC. Its protein product is CASRPGQYNEQFF.

This chain uses TRBV18 with TRBJ1-2; 7 positions agree with TRBD1. Germline V gives CDR1 KGHSH, CDR2 LQKENI. The ends lost 0 bases at V and 6 bases at J; junction bases unmatched: 13. This CDR3 contains 17 residues. The DNA for the CDR3 is TGTGCCAGCTCACCACCCCCGGGGACAGAGGGGAAGAATGGCTACACCTTC. Translation: CASSPPPGTEGKNGYTF.